The next 15 T cell receptor beta chains were all read from a single sample in a study of blood T cell repertoires in COVID-19. Repertoires were generated with immunoSEQ multiplex PCR, while TCRdb's copy carries only in-frame clones and drops some. The table records 250,000 or so clones, 75% to 90% of them present only once. The sample consisted of peripheral blood. These receptors were obtained from a woman between 40 and 50 years old who had recovered from COVID-19.

The chain recombines TRBV7-2 with TRBJ2-5; the D gene is possibly TRBD2 (5 bases). The germline gives CDR1 SGHTA, CDR2 FQGNSA. This CDR3 has 17 residues. The V gene lost 1 base and the J gene lost 5 bases, with 20 bases spanning the gap. The CDR3 DNA is TGTGCCAGCAGCTTAGAGTTTCTTGCGGGCGACCGGGAGACCCAGTACTTC. This gives the protein CASSLEFLAGDRETQYF.

This clone has more than one count but fewer than ten. The chain is built from TRBV7-8 and TRBJ2-1; 13 bases are a match to TRBD2. The germline CDR1 and CDR2 sequences are SGHVS and FQNEAQ. Unmatched junction bases numbered 2, after V lost 5 bases and J lost 4 bases. The CDR3 length is 15 residues. This CDR3 reads CASSGLAGEYNEQFF. As DNA, the CDR3 is TGTGCCAGCAGCGGACTAGCGGGAGAGTACAATGAGCAGTTCTTC. Full variable domain (outside the CDR3, taken from reference TRBV7-8 and TRBJ2-1): GAGVSQSPRYKVAKRGQDVALRCDPISGHVSLFWYQQALGQGPEFLTYFQNEAQLDKSGLPSDRFFAERPEGSVSTLKIQRTQQEDSAVYLCASSGLAGEYNEQFFGPGTRLTVL.

V is TRBV2 and J is TRBJ2-7; weak D call: TRBD1 (6 bases). Germline CDR1 and CDR2: SNHLY and FYNNEI. Trimming removed 6 bases from V and 2 bases from J, with 11 bases in between. The CDR3 has 13 residues. In nucleotides, the CDR3 is TGTGCCAGCAGCCAGGACAGCGCCTACGAGCAGTACTTC. Its translation is CASSQDSAYEQYF.

This clone was seen only a few times. The genes are TRBV6-5 and TRBJ1-2; unclear D gene. The CDR3 contains 13 residues. Trimming stripped 0 bases from V and 5 bases from J, with 7 bases between. Per germline, CDR1 MNHEY and CDR2 SVGAGI. The CDR3: CASSYSRPYGYTF. CDR3 in DNA: TGTGCCAGCAGTTACTCGAGGCCTTATGGCTACACCTTC.

The V and J genes are TRBV12-3 or TRBV12-4 and TRBJ2-1; D is unresolved. V shed 6 bases and J shed 9 bases, with 12 bases lying between them. The CDR3 loop spans 12 amino acids. CDR3 sequence: CASSFTFSEQFF. CDR3 DNA: TGTGCCAGCAGCTTTACCTTTAGTGAGCAGTTCTTC.

CDR3 nucleotides: TGTGCCAGCAGCGCCAGGGATACTGAAGCTTTCTTT. It encodes CASSARDTEAFF. The V gene is TRBV11-3, the J gene TRBJ1-1, with D maybe TRBD1 (5 bases). The CDR3 extends over 12 amino acids. V was cut by 5 bases and J by 5 bases, with 9 bases left in between. Germline assignment: CDR1 SGHNT and CDR2 YENEEA. Full variable domain (rest looked up from reference TRBV11-3 and TRBJ1-1): EAGVVQSPRYKIIEKKQPVAFWCNPISGHNTLYWYLQNLGQGPELLIRYENEEAVDDSQLPKDRFSAERLKGVDSTLKIQPAELGDSAVYLCASSARDTEAFFGQGTRLTVV.

V is TRBV5-1 and J is TRBJ1-4, with D tentatively TRBD1 (5 bases). Trimming took off 3 bases at V and 8 bases at J, with 14 bases between the two ends. The V gene's germline CDR1 is SGHRS and CDR2 YFSETQ. The CDR3 contains 14 residues. CDR3 in DNA: TGCGCCAGCAGCTCAGGACAAGCTGAAGAAAAACTGTTTTTT. This gives the protein CASSSGQAEEKLFF. Together with reference TRBV5-1 and TRBJ1-4, the CDR3 gives the full variable domain: KAGVTQTPRYLIKTRGQQVTLSCSPISGHRSVSWYQQTPGQGLQFLFEYFSETQRNKGNFPGRFSGRQFSNSRSEMNVSTLELGDSALYLCASSSGQAEEKLFFGSGTQLSVL.

The V and J genes are TRBV14 and TRBJ2-5; D is perhaps TRBD1 (6 bases). V lost 1 base and J lost 2, with 14 bases in between. Per the germline V gene, CDR1 is SGHDN and CDR2 is FVKESK. The CDR3 is made up of 16 amino acids. The CDR3 sequence is CASSQGFTGWQETQYF. CDR3 in DNA: TGTGCCAGCAGCCAAGGGTTCACAGGGTGGCAAGAGACCCAGTACTTC.

The rearrangement uses TRBV2 and TRBJ2-7, with 11 bases identical to TRBD2. CDR3 length: 15 amino acids. J lost 3 bases, V lost 6 bases, and 7 bases had no gene match. Germline V gene data show CDR1 as SNHLY and CDR2 as FYNNEI. CDR3: CASRLGTSGVYEQYV. CDR3 nucleotides: TGTGCCAGCAGACTTGGGACTAGCGGAGTCTACGAGCAGTACGTC.

This sequence joins TRBV24-1 and TRBJ2-2, with TRBD2 matching 10 bases. Germline loops: CDR1 KGHDR, CDR2 SFDVKD. The CDR3 is 14 residues long. V trimming: 9 bases; J trimming: 8 bases; junction bases outside the gene matches: 8. DNA for the CDR3: TGTGCCACCGATACAGCGGGAGGGGCGGGGGAGCTGTTTTTT. This encodes CATDTAGGAGELFF.

The chain combines TRBV13 with TRBJ1-2, with D perhaps TRBD1 (5 bases). With 5 bases removed from V and 2 bases from J, the gap between germline ends came to 21 bases. The CDR3 loop spans 17 amino acids. Germline CDR1 is PRHDT and CDR2 is FYEKMQ (reference sequence). CDR3 residues: CASSPFATGEGNYGYTF. The CDR3 DNA follows: TGTGCCAGCAGCCCGTTCGCCACGGGGGAAGGAAACTATGGCTACACCTTC.

The chain has TRBV6-6 and TRBJ2-5; 7 bases are shared with TRBD1. Germline CDR1 is MNHNY and CDR2 is SVGAGI (reference sequence). J was trimmed by 1 base and V by 6 bases; bases with no gene match: 2. The CDR3 covers 13 residues. For the CDR3, the DNA is TGTGCCAGCAGGGCAGGGGGCCAAGAGACCCAGTACTTC. It yields the protein CASRAGGQETQYF.

This clone was recorded a few times. This chain connects TRBV24-1 to TRBJ2-1, with 9 bases lining up with TRBD1. V was clipped by 5 bases and J by 6 bases; unmatched bases: 4. This CDR3 has 14 amino acids. The germline gives CDR1 KGHDR, CDR2 SFDVKD. DNA of the CDR3: TGTGCCACCAGTGGATGGACAGGGGCCAATGAGCAGTTCTTC. Translated, it gives CATSGWTGANEQFF.

This chain joins TRBV5-1 and TRBJ1-2, with a possible D match to TRBD1 (6 bases). This CDR3 is 14 amino acids long. The germline gives CDR1 SGHRS, CDR2 YFSETQ. The V and J ends lost 2 bases and 6 bases respectively, with 14 bases between them. The CDR3 protein is CASSLQGPGDGYTF. DNA of the CDR3: TGCGCCAGCAGCTTACAGGGTCCTGGAGATGGCTACACCTTC.

The chain carries TRBV11-3 and TRBJ2-1, with D possibly TRBD1 on 6 matching bases. There are 15 residues in the CDR3. Per the germline V gene, CDR1 is SGHNT and CDR2 is YENEEA. V was clipped by 4 bases and J by 2 bases, with 12 bases between them. CDR3 amino acids: CASSSRWGPYNEQFF. The CDR3, as DNA: TGTGCCAGCAGCTCTCGCTGGGGGCCCTACAATGAGCAGTTCTTC.